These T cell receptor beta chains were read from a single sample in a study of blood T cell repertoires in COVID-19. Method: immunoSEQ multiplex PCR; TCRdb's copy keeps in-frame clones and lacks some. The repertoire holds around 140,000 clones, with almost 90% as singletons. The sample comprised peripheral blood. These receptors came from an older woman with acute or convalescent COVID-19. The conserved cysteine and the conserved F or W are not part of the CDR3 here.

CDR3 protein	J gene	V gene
ASSQKLVPGQPQH	TRBJ1-5	TRBV3-1/TRBV3-2
ASSLGNRAGDTGELF	TRBJ2-2	TRBV11-2
ASSLSGTAYEQY	TRBJ2-7	TRBV11-3
ASSIDRVALEAF	TRBJ1-1	TRBV19
ASRTQLQGNRGYT	TRBJ1-2	TRBV28
AISAGHQNNQPQH	TRBJ1-5	TRBV10-3
ASSQYYTGGRSYEQY	TRBJ2-7	TRBV4-3
ASRTDLNTEAF	TRBJ1-1	TRBV28
ASSFPSGELF	TRBJ2-2	TRBV27
ASSLRGSYGYT	TRBJ1-2	TRBV12-3/TRBV12-4
ASSFTGGPNEKLF	TRBJ1-4	TRBV7-3
ASSLAGTGRGDLPEKLF	TRBJ1-4	TRBV28
ASSLGRGNTEAF	TRBJ1-1	TRBV7-9
ASSFTQGGAGELF	TRBJ2-2	TRBV7-2
ASSEGGRYNSPLH	TRBJ1-6	TRBV6-2/TRBV6-3
ASSVEGGGTNEKLF	TRBJ1-4	TRBV9
ATRQGGSSDQPQH	TRBJ1-5	TRBV5-4
ASSPQGGGDTEAF	TRBJ1-1	TRBV18
SVDPKGTGSSEQY	TRBJ2-7	TRBV29-1
ASSTPDTEAF	TRBJ1-1	TRBV19
ASSFRQGSTNIQY	TRBJ2-4	TRBV28
AISESVPEVLNSPLH	TRBJ1-6	TRBV10-3